This TCR beta chain was found in a study of cytomegalovirus exposure and HLA in healthy donors (dated by TCRdb to the late 2010s). The study in broad terms: An earlier analysis of some 600 of the donors reported 250 to 300 Gb of sequence data and around 110 million unique TCR beta sequences obtained from about 170 million T cells. Rather than using new phenotypic data, the later analysis identified candidate immune exposures from TCR beta sequences and from how often those sequences occurred across donors. An earlier analysis of approximately 580 of the donors used high-throughput TCR beta sequencing to judge whether each TCR beta V gene segment behaved as functional or pseudogenic. Roughly 5 DR-DQ haplotypes were treated as single units for association and clustering because of strong linkage in the cohort. The study aimed to test whether signatures of past pathogen exposure could be identified by cataloging public T cell receptors. Among around 400 genotyped donors of the cohort, an average of 235,054 unique TCR beta nucleotide sequences were sequenced per donor, roughly 18% of them non-productive. All discovery cohort repertoires had been generated using a single sequencing platform. A later genetic analysis used genome-wide SNP genotypes for about 60% of the roughly 700 donors, treating that subset as a discovery cohort. Donor age, sex, ethnicity and CMV serostatus were collected together with the repertoire data. HLA typing covered class I and class II loci at four-digit resolution. A separate validation cohort of about 110 different subjects was used in addition to the 666-subject first cohort. In a later analysis, previously published TCR beta repertoires from 500 to 750 donors were re-analyzed and high-resolution HLA genotyping was added so that TCR occurrence patterns could be studied. An early release that covered several hundred HLA-typed donors contained around 300 gigabases of sequencing data and about 93 million unique TCR sequences. The study used immunosequencing to profile the T cell repertoires of 666 subjects and linked those repertoires to cytomegalovirus serostatus. The study combined high-throughput TCR immunosequencing, statistical association of individual TCRs with disease status, and machine learning to predict cytomegalovirus infection status. Typing coverage differed by locus: A, B, C, DRB1 and DQB1 were typed in roughly 629-640 donors, DQA1 in about 510, DPA1 in around 580, and DPB1 in just under 490. The genetic ancestry cluster associated with self-reported Caucasian donors included about 81% of the 300 to 450 genotyped donors. Here is what the overall study found, with its caveats: V-gene and J-gene trimming of TCR beta chains was associated with a missense DCLRE1C variant in a later genetic analysis, and the association was replicated in an independent cohort. HLA typing was unavailable for some donors at each locus, so association tests used only the typed subset. Assigning TCR associations to individual alleles was difficult when HLA alleles, especially DR and DQ, strongly co-occurred. CMV serostatus was the only immune exposure information available for the cohort. A later genetic analysis reported fewer N-insertions in productive TCRs among donors in an Asian-associated ancestry cluster than the roughly 620-donor mean. Correlated functional status among segregating V segments might reflect linkage disequilibrium, but an unknown experimental factor could not be ruled out. Specific HLA alleles were associated with 16,951 TCR beta sequences at a false discovery rate of 0.05 in a later analysis. Several of the top co-occurrence clusters appeared to be linked to parvovirus B19, influenza, CMV and Epstein-Barr virus, according to a later analysis. The cohort was sequenced for TCR beta chains only, and without alpha or paired-chain data the features that could be detected were limited. In an earlier analysis of 500 to 650 of the donors, most TCR beta V segments appeared in productive rearrangements about 87% or about 30% of the time, broadly matching IMGT annotations. The study listed approximately 150 TCR beta chains as associated with cytomegalovirus. A group of highly shared sequence variants was considered likely to be a technical artifact of the sequencing pipeline. In a later analysis, HLA-associated TCR beta chains were found to be more clonally expanded and to have lower generation probabilities than equally common non-associated chains. The presence/absence analyses assumed that sequencing depth was roughly uniform across donors, and that assumption may not be true. The classifier was reported to diagnose cytomegalovirus status with high specificity and sensitivity in both the original and validation cohorts. While some public TCRs were present in many individuals, most TCR sequences turned up only very rarely across donors. In a later analysis, the rate of TCR association differed among HLA loci, with DRB1 alleles having the most associated TCRs and HLA-C alleles having the fewest. Because counts were too low, some 17 rarely observed V segments, including chromosome 9 orphons, were left out of the earlier analysis of about 620 of the donors. A further reported finding was that TCR beta sequences accurately predicted the HLA-A and HLA-B alleles for most subjects in the first cohort. In a later analysis, most CMV-associated TCR beta chains were found to appear HLA-restricted, with HLA associations seemingly driven largely by CMV exposure. It was suggested by the authors that the approach could potentially be generalized to other disease states and immunological phenotypes. A few of the identified cytomegalovirus-associated TCR beta chains were confirmed in vitro to be specific for cytomegalovirus antigens.

Libraries were built with the immunoSEQ multiplex PCR assay. For the multiplex PCR, a mixture combining 60 forward primers for TCR Vbeta segments and 13 reverse primers for TCR Jbeta segments was used. The CDR3 region of rearranged TCR beta genes was amplified from genomic DNA with a multiplex PCR assay. On the Illumina HiSeq System, the amplified TCR beta libraries were sequenced as 87-base-pair reads. Turning to the authors' computational methods: Across the 500 to 700 repertoires, a later analysis counted roughly 77 million unique TCR beta chains, some 11 million of which were shared by at least two donors. Raw reads were error-corrected and collapsed into unique sequences with a nearest-neighbor algorithm that merged closely related sequences to remove PCR and sequencing errors. CDR3 sequences were aligned to IMGT reference sequences to assign V, D and J gene segments. For a sequence to be retained, at least a six-nucleotide match to both a V gene segment and a J gene segment was required. Rearrangements were called productive when the CDR3 lacked stop codons and stayed in frame with V and J; all others were non-productive. Following IMGT convention, CDR3 was defined as the stretch from the second conserved V-encoded cysteine up to the conserved J-encoded phenylalanine. In an earlier analysis of 500 to 650 of the donors, sequences lacking an unambiguous match to a single V gene segment were excluded. In an earlier analysis of several hundred of the donors, V segments were called functional above 56.7% productive rearrangements and were called segregating when the between-donor standard deviation exceeded 5%. A statistical classification framework was built for diagnosing cytomegalovirus status from the catalog of TCR beta chain sequences. A later analysis assigned V and J genes by comparing TCR nucleotide sequences with IMGT/GENE-DB human TR gene sequences. In a later analysis, CDR3 sequences and most-parsimonious VDJ recombination scenarios were assigned using the TCRdist pipeline. In a later analysis, each TCR beta chain was defined by its CDR3 amino acid sequence together with its V-gene family, and reads lacking a unique V-gene family were excluded. As a way to deal with suspected cross-contamination and a sequencing artifact, a later analysis dropped 450 to 600 nucleotide sequences that were highly shared and had low generation probability. In a later analysis, a clonal expansion index was calculated for each public chain from normalized within-repertoire ranks of inferred template counts. In a later analysis, generation probabilities were computed with a VDJ recombination model fitted to out-of-frame rearrangements, and the resulting probabilities were checked against IGoR. In a later analysis, hypergeometric tests were used to score TCR-TCR, TCR-HLA and TCR-CMV co-occurrence, with a repertoire-size bias correction applied to TCR pairs. False discovery rates were estimated in a later analysis by permuting HLA or CMV assignments 20 times. In a later analysis, co-occurring TCRs were grouped with DBSCAN, and TCRdist sequence similarity was added when clustering was performed within HLA-allele-positive subsets. Repertoires with fewer than 30,000 or more than 120,000 public chains were left out of co-occurrence clustering, as were five repertoires with anomalous nucleotide sharing. TCRdb mirrors the immuneACCESS table, restricted to in-frame sequences. Some clones are absent from its copies; in checked studies, under half trace to an unresolved V gene, and the reason for the others is unknown. The V and J calls and the clone size are those of that table, but D and trimming were determined from the DNA. Within this sample are 120,000 or so clones, with around 84% of them counted one time only. The biggest ten clones account for over 5% of the sample.

About this clone: The antigen this receptor binds is unknown. Per-base qualities were not stored, and no clone one base away is much larger.

The cohort comprised 550 to 700 healthy bone marrow donors. At the time of sampling, all cohort members were nominally healthy, though unrecorded immune exposures were likely present. The donor tested CMV seronegative, placing the donor among the 350 or so seronegative members of the cohort. Every donor gave a peripheral blood sample, and the peripheral blood mononuclear cells from that sample were used for TCR beta sequencing. Genomic DNA was extracted from the blood cell samples with the Qiagen DNeasy Blood Extraction Kit. This clonotype was obtained from a woman in her thirties or forties in good health and CMV-seronegative. Sequenced: PBMCs.

CDR3 protein: CSARSYPEAFF. The base sequence is TGCAGTGCTAGAAGCTATCCTGAAGCTTTCTTT. The chain links TRBV20-1 with TRBJ1-1, with no reliable assignment of the D segment. The junction shows trimming of 2 bases on V and 6 bases on J, plus 7 bases between the germline ends. CDR1 DFQATT and CDR2 SNEGSKA were looked up in the germline V gene (reference sequence). The CDR3 starts with the cysteine, ends with the phenylalanine, and has 11 residues. The CDR3 DNA has 33 bases and is translated from base 1.